The rows below give T cell receptor beta chains drawn from one sample of a study of read filtering for tumor transcriptome and immune sequencing. Via MiXCR, TCRdb re-called the reads, giving one row per CDR3 protein. The sample has about 15,000 distinct CDR3 sequences, 20% seen once. The specimen was a population of CD138-negative cells sorted from bone marrow. These receptors originate from a donor at least 40 years old with multiple myeloma. Each CDR3 is given with its conserved first and last residue. A D gene is named only where the DNA matches it firmly. Some rows have no size entry. The others give once, few or many, or a class for an expanded clone.

V gene: TRBV2; J gene: TRBJ1-1; D gene: .; clone size: many; CDR3 protein: CASEKVLSEPF; CDR3 DNA: TGTGCCAGCGAAAAGGTGCTCTCGGAACCCTTT
V gene: TRBV10-3; J gene: TRBJ1-1; D gene: .; clone size: .; CDR3 protein: CAISESSGDTEAFF; CDR3 DNA: TGTGCCATCAGTGAGTCCTCCGGGGACACTGAAGCTTTCTTT
V gene: TRBV6-6; J gene: TRBJ2-1; D gene: TRBD2; clone size: many; CDR3 protein: CASSTLLAGGRNEQFF; CDR3 DNA: TGTGCCAGCAGTACTTTACTAGCGGGGGGTCGGAATGAGCAGTTCTTC
V gene: TRBV30; J gene: TRBJ2-7; D gene: .; clone size: many; CDR3 protein: CAWRNGGGGEQYF; CDR3 DNA: TGTGCCTGGAGGAACGGAGGGGGAGGCGAGCAGTACTTC
V gene: TRBV24-1; J gene: TRBJ1-5; D gene: .; clone size: few; CDR3 protein: CATSDLVTDQPQHF; CDR3 DNA: TGTGCCACCAGTGATTTAGTGACAGATCAGCCCCAGCATTTT
V gene: TRBV14; J gene: TRBJ2-5; D gene: TRBD2; clone size: few; CDR3 protein: CASSHLAGEQETQYF; CDR3 DNA: TGTGCCAGCAGCCACCTAGCGGGCGAGCAAGAGACCCAGTACTTC
V gene: TRBV14; J gene: TRBJ1-4; D gene: .; clone size: .; CDR3 protein: CASSQTQYNEKLFF; CDR3 DNA: TGTGCCAGCAGCCAAACACAGTACAATGAAAAACTGTTTTTT
V gene: TRBV5-1; J gene: TRBJ1-1; D gene: .; clone size: .; CDR3 protein: CASSLPGKGTEAFF; CDR3 DNA: TGCGCCAGCAGCTTGCCGGGGAAGGGCACTGAAGCTTTCTTT
V gene: TRBV12-3/TRBV12-4; J gene: TRBJ1-1; D gene: .; clone size: .; CDR3 protein: CASSLMRSSPEAFF; CDR3 DNA: TGTGCCAGCAGTTTGATGCGGTCCTCTCCTGAAGCTTTCTTT
V gene: TRBV20-1; J gene: TRBJ2-1; D gene: TRBD1; clone size: many; CDR3 protein: CSARVLGQVFNEQFF; CDR3 DNA: TGCAGTGCTAGAGTCTTGGGACAGGTCTTCAATGAGCAGTTCTTC
V gene: TRBV20-1; J gene: TRBJ2-1; D gene: TRBD2; clone size: many; CDR3 protein: CSATATSGRGNEQFF; CDR3 DNA: TGCAGTGCTACAGCGACTAGCGGGAGAGGCAATGAGCAGTTCTTC
V gene: TRBV4-1; J gene: TRBJ2-3; D gene: .; clone size: many; CDR3 protein: CASSQDLYRELTDTQYF; CDR3 DNA: TGCGCCAGCAGCCAAGATCTCTATCGGGAACTCACAGATACGCAGTATTTT
V gene: TRBV11-3; J gene: TRBJ2-1; D gene: .; clone size: many; CDR3 protein: CASSSKAWRSSYNEQFF; CDR3 DNA: TGTGCCAGCAGCTCCAAGGCCTGGAGGAGCTCCTACAATGAGCAGTTCTTC
V gene: TRBV6-1; J gene: TRBJ2-2; D gene: .; clone size: few; CDR3 protein: CASIRTEYTGELFF; CDR3 DNA: TGTGCCAGCATTAGGACAGAATACACCGGGGAGCTGTTTTTT
V gene: TRBV3-1; J gene: TRBJ2-1; D gene: .; clone size: many; CDR3 protein: CASSHGTQPYNEQFF; CDR3 DNA: TGTGCCAGCAGCCACGGGACTCAGCCCTACAATGAGCAGTTCTTC
V gene: TRBV7-7; J gene: TRBJ2-3; D gene: TRBD2; clone size: many; CDR3 protein: CASSPRPGGTDTQYF; CDR3 DNA: TGTGCTAGCAGCCCGCGGCCGGGAGGTACAGATACGCAGTATTTT
V gene: TRBV20-1; J gene: TRBJ2-7; D gene: TRBD2; clone size: many; CDR3 protein: CSARGTSESMFEQYF; CDR3 DNA: TGCAGTGCTAGGGGGACTAGCGAGAGTATGTTCGAGCAGTACTTC
V gene: TRBV30; J gene: TRBJ1-2; D gene: .; clone size: .; CDR3 protein: CAWKVSGYTF; CDR3 DNA: TGTGCCTGGAAAGTCTCTGGCTACACCTTC
V gene: TRBV11-2; J gene: TRBJ2-1; D gene: TRBD2; clone size: few; CDR3 protein: CASSLVGGRYNEQFF; CDR3 DNA: TGTGCCAGCAGCTTAGTTGGCGGGAGATACAATGAGCAGTTCTTC
V gene: TRBV7-2; J gene: TRBJ1-1; D gene: .; clone size: few; CDR3 protein: CASSPGRLNTEAFF; CDR3 DNA: TGTGCCAGCAGCCCCGGACGGTTGAACACTGAAGCTTTCTTT